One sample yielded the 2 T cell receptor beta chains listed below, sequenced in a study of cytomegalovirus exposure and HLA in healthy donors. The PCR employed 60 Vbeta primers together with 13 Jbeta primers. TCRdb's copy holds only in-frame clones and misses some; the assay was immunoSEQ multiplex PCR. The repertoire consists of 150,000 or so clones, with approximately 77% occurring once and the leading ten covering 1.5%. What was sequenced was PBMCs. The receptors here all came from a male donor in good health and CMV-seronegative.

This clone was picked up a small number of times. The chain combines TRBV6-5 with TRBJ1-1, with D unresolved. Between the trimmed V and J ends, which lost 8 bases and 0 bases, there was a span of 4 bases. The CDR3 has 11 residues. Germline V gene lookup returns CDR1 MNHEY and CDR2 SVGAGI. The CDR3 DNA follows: TGTGCCAGCGTATTGAACACTGAAGCTTTCTTT. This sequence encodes CASVLNTEAFF.

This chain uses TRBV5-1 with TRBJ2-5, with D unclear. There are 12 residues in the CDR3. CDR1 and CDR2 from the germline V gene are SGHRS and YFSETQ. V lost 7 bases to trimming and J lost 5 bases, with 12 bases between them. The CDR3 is CASHTPSETQYF. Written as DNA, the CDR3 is TGCGCCAGCCACACACCGTCGGAGACCCAGTACTTC.